The sequence of this T cell receptor (beta chain) was determined in a study of prognosis after radiotherapy for stage I lung cancer listed by TCRdb under 2021. Study-level background: About 20 stage I NSCLC patients were enrolled in Nanjing, China, between early 2018 and 2019. A few patients had oligometastatic NSCLC after their primary tumor was surgically resected, and more than eleven patients had newly diagnosed primary stage I lung tumors. All patients were considered medically inoperable, owing to comorbidities in 11 to 12 and refusal of surgery in several. The cohort comprised more than 10 men and 6 women with a median age of around 73 years, ranging from about 50 to 84 years. On tumor histology, 11 to 12 patients had adenocarcinoma and about seven had squamous cell carcinoma. Using image-guided IMRT or VMAT, SBRT was delivered in 3 to 5 fractions at a biologically effective dose of at least 100 Gy. Concurrent therapy was not administered to any patient alongside SBRT. Four of the 19 patients developed distant metastases after SBRT, at a median of about seven months; the other 15 showed no significant progression. Peripheral blood TCR beta repertoires were profiled in stage I NSCLC patients before and after stereotactic body radiotherapy, and the study then linked these repertoires to distant failure. For each of the approximately 19 patients, one blood sample was taken before SBRT and one after, so the study sequenced around 40 samples in total. The research as a whole found: Tumor specificity of expanded TCR clones was not determined. None of the reported P values were adjusted for multiple comparisons. Differences by metastasis status were reportedly seen in TRBV and TRBJ usage frequencies, involving two V genes at baseline and, after SBRT, 8 or 9 V genes and two J genes. Post-SBRT Shannon entropy and its change from baseline were lower in patients who developed distant metastases; baseline Shannon entropy was not associated with metastases. A decrease in unique TCR clone counts was observed after SBRT (median roughly 10,000 before versus several thousand after; Wilcoxon paired P=0.011). The study was limited by the small cohort and short follow-up, and independent validation of the study findings is required.

The junction shows trimming of 10 bases on V and 3 bases on J, and the gene matches do not reach 7 bases of it. The CDR3 measures 14 amino acids from cysteine to phenylalanine. Just the 42-base CDR3 DNA is kept, in frame starting at base 1. CDR1 MRHNA and CDR2 SNTAGT were looked up in the germline V gene. No patient had a history of other malignancies or prior chemotherapy or radiotherapy, and all had node-negative disease on CT and PET/CT. At each of the two time points, 5 to 6 milliliters of peripheral venous blood were collected into EDTA tubes. Ficoll-Paque Plus density-gradient centrifugation was used to isolate PBMCs. Immediately after collection, samples were stored at -80 degrees C until analysis. Two rounds of multiplex PCR were performed to amplify the TCR beta CDR3 region from genomic DNA. The first PCR round used primers specific to each TRBV and TRBJ gene, with sequences filed in Chinese patent CN105087789A. Universal primers were used in the second PCR round. The Roche High Pure PCR Template Preparation Kit was used to extract genomic DNA from frozen PBMCs. Libraries were sequenced paired-end with 151 bp reads on an Illumina HiSeq 3000. The original methods were these. Raw reads lacking the multiplex PCR primer sequences were removed with CutAdapt. PEAR was used to merge high-quality paired reads into contigs. MiXCR assigned TRB V, D and J gene segments to each contig by aligning to reference sequences. To remove sequencing errors, CDR3 sequences were clustered according to base quality and sequence similarity. Diversity was calculated as Shannon entropy divided by the natural log of the number of productive TCR sequences. Clonality was defined as one minus Shannon entropy divided by the natural log of the number of unique clonotypes. Using the Youden index from ROC curves, the researchers picked the repertoire-metric cut-offs for progression-free survival, and all analyses were carried out in R 3.5.3. TCRdb reran the public reads through fastp at Q25 and MiXCR, keeping productive beta chains. Here each entry gathers all rows of one CDR3 protein and keeps the most common genes and DNA. TCRdb, rather than the study authors, made the V and J calls. The sample table contains some 34,000 distinct CDR3 sequences; only one count was recorded for approximately 36% of them. Around 17% of the sample goes to the ten largest clones.

In the case of this clonotype: Which antigen it targets is not known. A read error is the likely source, as a far larger clone sits one nucleotide away.

The material was PBMCs, obtained before or after stereotactic body radiation therapy (not recorded which). The chain is assembled from TRBV6-4 and TRBJ2-2; a stretch of 8 junction bases matches TRBD1. The receptor was isolated from a donor older than 45 with non-small cell lung cancer. The CDR3 region reads CANTPDRDTGELFF. At the DNA level, the sequence is TGTGCCAACACCCCGGACAGGGACACCGGGGAGCTGTTTTTT.